This T cell receptor beta chain is from a study of shared clonotypes between healthy human individuals. The data were produced by immunoSEQ multiplex PCR, yet TCRdb's version contains in-frame clones alone and is incomplete. The data contain fewer than 350,000 clones, around 90% of them singletons. This clone was observed a handful of times. Germline loops: CDR1 ENHRY, CDR2 SYGVKD. The length of the CDR3 is 14 residues. With 6 bases removed from V and 0 bases from J, the gap between germline ends came to 12 bases. The material sequenced was memory CD8+ T cells sorted from blood. The subset denotes: CD45RO+ cells pooled with CCR7-negative TemRA cells. V is TRBV10-3 and J is TRBJ2-7, with a tentative D call TRBD2 (6 bases). This TCR came from a young man in good health. CDR3 in DNA: TGTGCCATCAGCAAAGGGAGGAACTCCTACGAGCAGTACTTC. This encodes CAISKGRNSYEQYF.